What follows are 7 T cell receptor beta chains derived from one specimen sequenced in a study of CD8+CD57+ T cells in acquired aplastic anemia (dated by TCRdb to the late 2010s). Sequencing relied on an Illumina HiSeq 2000. Genomic DNA was used as template for profiling of TCR beta VDJ combinations and CDR3 sequences. TCRdb reprocessed the public reads (quality trimming at Q25 with fastp, clone calling with MiXCR) and kept in-frame beta chains. Rows merge per CDR3 protein into single entries with the most common DNA and genes. This sample is represented by 150,000 to 200,000 distinct CDR3 sequences; around three fifths of them were singletons. The ten biggest clones cover just over 45% of the sample. Material: sorted CD4+, CD8+, or CD8+CD57+ T cells (not recorded which) from PBMCs. Receptor source: a human donor with severe aplastic anemia or a healthy control (not recorded which).

The V call is TRBV18, the J call TRBJ2-5, with a tentative D call TRBD2 (5 bases). Trimming pared 3 bases from V and 7 bases from J, leaving 15 bases between. The CDR3 consists of 14 residues. Germline V gene lookup returns CDR1 KGHSH and CDR2 LQKENI. The CDR3 DNA is TGTGCCAGCTCACCTGCACCATCAGAGGGGACCCAGTACTTC. It yields the protein CASSPAPSEGTQYF.

The V call is TRBV7-2, the J call TRBJ2-5; 15 nucleotides match TRBD2. The CDR3 spans 15 residues. Germline V gene sequence: CDR1 SGHTA, CDR2 FQGNSA. The ends lost 5 bases at V and 7 bases at J; junction bases unmatched: 5. CDR3 DNA: TGTGCCAGCAGCCTCGGGACTAGCGGGGGGACGACCCAGTACTTC. Translated, it gives CASSLGTSGGTTQYF.

In regard to this clonotype: A much larger clone is a single base away; this may be a read error. The chain carries TRBV7-9 and TRBJ1-1, with D possibly being TRBD1 (5 bases). The CDR3 consists of 16 residues. Germline lookup yields CDR1 SEHNR and CDR2 FQNEAQ (reference sequence). With 5 bases removed from V and 11 bases from J, the gap between germline ends came to 27 bases. The CDR3 DNA is TGTGCCAGCAGCCCCTTATTAAGGGAGGGGACTGGGGACGCTTTCTTT. This gives the protein CASSPLLREGTGDAFF.

This clonotype was counted a few times. This CDR3 fails to terminate in the conserved phenylalanine or tryptophan, so it likely reflects a read error. It is unclear where the CDR3 begins or ends on the DNA, so no DNA is shown, and the CDR3 is as TCRdb lists it. This chain connects TRBV7-8 to TRBJ2-5; the table gives TRBD2 as D, unverified against the DNA. Germline CDR1 reads SGHVS; CDR2 reads FQNEAQ. 11 amino acids form the CDR3, both terminal residues included. This chain's CDR3 is CASSSGAAGGL.

The rearrangement uses TRBV2 and TRBJ1-6; D possibly corresponds to TRBD1 (6 bases). This CDR3 has 13 amino acids. Germline-derived CDR1 and CDR2 are SNHLY and FYNNEI. V lost 7 bases and J lost 6, with 10 bases in between. The CDR3: CASMQGPNSPLHF. The CDR3 nucleotides read TGTGCCAGCATGCAGGGGCCTAATTCACCCCTCCACTTT.

This clonotype was counted a few times. The chain joins TRBV7-2 to TRBJ1-1; 8 positions agree with TRBD1. The J segment lost 1 base and the V segment lost 1 base, leaving 2 bases of the junction unmatched. The CDR3 is made up of 15 amino acids. Germline values: CDR1 SGHTA, CDR2 FQGNSA. The CDR3 region has the DNA TGTGCCAGCAGCTTAGGGGACAGGACGAACACTGAAGCTTTCTTT. Translated: CASSLGDRTNTEAFF.

The chain carries TRBV7-2 and TRBJ2-1; the match to TRBD1 covers 10 bases. The germline V gene has CDR1 SGHTA and CDR2 FQGNSA. CDR3 length: 13 amino acids. J gave up 11 bases and V 8 bases, and 9 bases lay outside the gene matches. CDR3 residues: CASGPGQGGKQFF. CDR3 DNA: TGTGCCAGCGGCCCCGGACAGGGGGGCAAGCAGTTCTTC.